This T cell receptor beta chain originates from a study of identical twins. This clonotype was recorded a few times. The antigen is not known. In TCRdb, the 5' RACE reads were re-called with MiXCR into one record per CDR3 protein. Of about 890,000 distinct CDR3 sequences listed, more than 9% were seen once; the top ten hold around 1.6%. General study results and limits: Beta out-of-frame twin sharing showed a weaker excess. Out-of-frame alpha sequences common to twins exhibited an excess of low generation probability.

The same specimen was also included in a second study, on yellow fever vaccine responses in identical twins.

The sequence was obtained from a woman aged 18-29 years in good health. Specimen: PBMCs.

In DNA, the CDR3 is TGCGCCAGCAGTGAGCCCGACGAGGACTACGAGCAGTACGTC. It encodes CASSEPDEDYEQYV. V usage is TRBV10-2 and J usage is TRBJ2-7; D ambiguous. Germline V gives CDR1 WSHSY, CDR2 SAAADI. Trimming took off 2 bases at V and 3 bases at J, with 11 bases between the two ends. This CDR3 has 14 amino acids.